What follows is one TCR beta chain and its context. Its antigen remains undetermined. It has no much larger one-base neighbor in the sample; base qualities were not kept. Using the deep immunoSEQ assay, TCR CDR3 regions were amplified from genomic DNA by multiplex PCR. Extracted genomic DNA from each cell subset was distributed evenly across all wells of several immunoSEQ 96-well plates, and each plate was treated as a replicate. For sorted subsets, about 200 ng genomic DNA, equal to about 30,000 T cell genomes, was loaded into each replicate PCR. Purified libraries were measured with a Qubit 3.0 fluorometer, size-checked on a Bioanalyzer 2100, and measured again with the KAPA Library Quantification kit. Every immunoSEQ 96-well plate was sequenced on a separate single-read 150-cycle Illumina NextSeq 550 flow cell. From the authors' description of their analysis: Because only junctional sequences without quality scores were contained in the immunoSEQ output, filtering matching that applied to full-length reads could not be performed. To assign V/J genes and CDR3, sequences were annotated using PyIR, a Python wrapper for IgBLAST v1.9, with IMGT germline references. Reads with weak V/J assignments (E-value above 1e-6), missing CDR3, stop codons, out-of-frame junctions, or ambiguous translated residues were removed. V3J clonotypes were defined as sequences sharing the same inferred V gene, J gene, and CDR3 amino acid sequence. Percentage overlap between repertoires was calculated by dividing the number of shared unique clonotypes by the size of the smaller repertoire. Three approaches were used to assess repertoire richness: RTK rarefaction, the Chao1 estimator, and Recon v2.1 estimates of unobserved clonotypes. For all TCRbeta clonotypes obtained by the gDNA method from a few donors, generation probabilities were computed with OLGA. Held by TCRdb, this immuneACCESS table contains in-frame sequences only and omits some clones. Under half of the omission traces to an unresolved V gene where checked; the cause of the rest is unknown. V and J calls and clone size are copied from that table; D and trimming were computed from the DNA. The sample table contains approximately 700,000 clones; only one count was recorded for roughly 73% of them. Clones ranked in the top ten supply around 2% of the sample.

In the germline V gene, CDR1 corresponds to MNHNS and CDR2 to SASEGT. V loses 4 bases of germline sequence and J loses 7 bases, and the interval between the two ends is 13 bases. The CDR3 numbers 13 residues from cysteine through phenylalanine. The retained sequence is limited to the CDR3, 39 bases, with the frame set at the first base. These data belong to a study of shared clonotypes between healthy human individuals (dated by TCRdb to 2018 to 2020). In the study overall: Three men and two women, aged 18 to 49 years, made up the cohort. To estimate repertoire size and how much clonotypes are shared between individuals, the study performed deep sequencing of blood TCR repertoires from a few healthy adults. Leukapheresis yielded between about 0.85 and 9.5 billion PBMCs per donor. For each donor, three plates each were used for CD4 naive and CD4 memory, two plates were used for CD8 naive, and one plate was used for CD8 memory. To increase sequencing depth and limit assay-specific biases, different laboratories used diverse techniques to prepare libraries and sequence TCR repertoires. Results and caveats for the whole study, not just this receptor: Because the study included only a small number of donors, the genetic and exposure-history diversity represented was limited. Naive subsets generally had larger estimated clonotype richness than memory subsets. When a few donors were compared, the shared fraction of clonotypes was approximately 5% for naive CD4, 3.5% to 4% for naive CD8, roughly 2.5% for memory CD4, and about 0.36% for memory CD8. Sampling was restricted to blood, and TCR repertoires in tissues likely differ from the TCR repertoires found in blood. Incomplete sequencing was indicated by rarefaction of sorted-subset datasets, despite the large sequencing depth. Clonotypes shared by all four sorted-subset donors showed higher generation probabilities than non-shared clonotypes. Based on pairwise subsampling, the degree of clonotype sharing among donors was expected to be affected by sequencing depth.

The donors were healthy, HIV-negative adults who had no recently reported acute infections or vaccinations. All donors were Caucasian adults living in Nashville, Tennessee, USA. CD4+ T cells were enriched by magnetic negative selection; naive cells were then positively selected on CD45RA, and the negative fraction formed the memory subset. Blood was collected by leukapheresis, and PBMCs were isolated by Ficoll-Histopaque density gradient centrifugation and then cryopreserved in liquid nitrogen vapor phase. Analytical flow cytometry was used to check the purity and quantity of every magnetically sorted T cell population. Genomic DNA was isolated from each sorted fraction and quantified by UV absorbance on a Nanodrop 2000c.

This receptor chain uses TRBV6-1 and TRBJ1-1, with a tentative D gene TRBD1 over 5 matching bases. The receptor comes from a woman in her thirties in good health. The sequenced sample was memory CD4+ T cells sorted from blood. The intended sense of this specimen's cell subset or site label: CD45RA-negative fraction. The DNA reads TGTGCCAGCAGTGCCGGGACGGCGAGTGAAGCTTTCTTT. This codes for CASSAGTASEAFF.